The 32 T cell receptor beta chains listed next were all sequenced from one sample in a study of T cell repertoires in cytomegalovirus infection. TCRdb redid the calling of the reads with MiXCR, one entry per CDR3 protein. The sample yields approximately 250,000 distinct CDR3 sequences, around 6.2% seen once. The sample taken for sequencing was PBMCs. The receptors derive from a human donor in good health (CMV status not recorded). Some clones in this sample may be carry-over from other donors' samples.

At least ten counts were recorded for this clonotype. Here the CDR3 reads CSARGALSTDTQYF. The DNA of the CDR3 is TGCAGTGCTAGGGGGGCTCTCAGCACAGATACGCAGTATTTT. The chain is built from TRBV20-1 and TRBJ2-3, with D perhaps matching TRBD1 (6 bases). Looked up from germline, CDR1 is DFQATT and CDR2 is SNEGSKA (reference sequence). Trimming pared 3 bases from V and 0 bases from J, leaving 10 bases between. The CDR3 sequence is 14 residues long.

This clonotype was seen many times. The chain couples TRBV7-2 to TRBJ1-5, with 7 bases identical to TRBD1. Germline V gene sequence: CDR1 SGHTA, CDR2 FQGNSA. The CDR3 extends over 16 amino acids. Unmatched junction bases numbered 12, after V lost 5 bases and J lost 5 bases. The CDR3 loop reads CASSASDRQDHQPQHF. In DNA, the CDR3 is TGTGCCAGCAGCGCCTCGGACAGGCAAGATCATCAGCCCCAGCATTTT. The full variable domain, in which reference TRBV7-2 and TRBJ1-5 provide the parts outside the CDR3, is GAGVSQSPSNKVTEKGKDVELRCDPISGHTALYWYRQSLGQGLEFLIYFQGNSAPDKSGLPSDRFSAERTGGSVSTLTIQRTQQEDSAVYLCASSASDRQDHQPQHFGDGTRLSIL.

Comment on this clonotype: The CDR3 does not close with the conserved phenylalanine or tryptophan, likely indicating a read error. In nucleotides, the CDR3 is TGTGCCAGCAGCTTTATCAGCGTGGGGGCCGAAAATGAGCAGTTCTTA. Its protein is CASSFISVGAENEQFL. The chain combines TRBV7-2 with TRBJ2-1; TRBD1 might be the D (6 bases). The CDR3 covers 16 residues. CDR1 is SGHTA and CDR2 is FQGNSA in the germline V gene. V was shortened by 3 bases and J by 7 bases, with 19 bases between the two germline ends.

This clonotype occurred many times. V and J are TRBV20-1 and TRBJ1-1, with D perhaps matching TRBD1 (6 bases). CDR1 is DFQATT and CDR2 is SNEGSKA in the germline V gene (reference sequence). Deletions cut 1 base from V and 4 bases from J, with 10 bases between. The CDR3 has 13 amino acids. The CDR3 DNA sequence: TGCAGTGCTAGAGTCAGGGGTGGCACTGAAGCTTTCTTT. This translates into CSARVRGGTEAFF.

In its sample, this clonotype was seen a few times. One end of the junction is discordant with germline, which a read error may explain. The V gene is TRBV20-1, the J gene TRBJ2-5, with no clear D. This CDR3 has 12 amino acids. Germline V gives CDR1 DFQATT, CDR2 SNEGSKA (reference sequence). The CDR3 here is CSAGESRETQYF. The DNA for the CDR3 is TGCAGTGCTGGAGAGAGTCGGGAGACCCAGTACTTC.

Details on this clonotype: One junction end disagrees with the germline gene, perhaps due to a read error. The rearrangement uses TRBV20-1 and TRBJ2-1; 10 bases agree with TRBD1. CDR3 length equals 14 residues. CDR1 and CDR2 from the germline V gene are DFQATT and SNEGSKA (reference sequence). The CDR3: CSTRAGTGVGEQFF. CDR3 DNA: TGCAGTACTAGAGCCGGGACAGGGGTCGGGGAGCAGTTCTTC.

This clonotype occurred many times. The rearrangement links TRBV6-2 or TRBV6-3 to TRBJ1-6, with 7 bases identical to TRBD1. The germline V gene encodes CDR1 MNHEY and CDR2 SVGEGT. The CDR3 runs to 17 residues. The V and J ends lost 3 bases and 6 bases, in that order; junction bases with no gene match: 11. This CDR3 is CASSYPAQTGLNSPLHF. CDR3 DNA sequence: TGTGCCAGCAGTTATCCTGCCCAGACAGGGCTTAATTCACCCCTCCACTTT.

This clonotype came up many times. J is TRBJ2-3 and V is TRBV7-2, with 12 bases identical to TRBD2. CDR1 SGHTA and CDR2 FQGNSA come from the germline V gene. V shed 2 bases and J 5 bases; nucleotides not matched to a gene: 5. The CDR3 is made up of 16 amino acids. The CDR3 protein is CASSLPLAGGIDTQYF. The DNA for the CDR3 is TGTGCCAGCAGCTTACCACTAGCGGGGGGTATAGATACGCAGTATTTT.

The table lists this clonotype with many counts. The genes are TRBV28 and TRBJ1-5; no clear D gene. The V gene's germline CDR1 is MDHEN and CDR2 SYDVKM. V was shortened by 3 bases and J by 1 base, with 10 bases between the two germline ends. This CDR3 region has 15 residues. The CDR3 here is CASSFNMESNQPQHF. The DNA for the CDR3 is TGTGCCAGCAGTTTTAACATGGAAAGCAATCAGCCCCAGCATTTT.

This clonotype was recorded at least ten times. The rearrangement joins TRBV7-2 to TRBJ2-7; 9 nucleotides agree with TRBD2. This CDR3 contains 14 residues. V was pared by 9 bases and J by 4 bases, with 10 bases of the junction left unmatched. Germline CDR1 is SGHTA and CDR2 is FQGNSA. The CDR3 loop is CASGGGGGLYEQYF. DNA of the CDR3: TGTGCCAGTGGCGGCGGGGGGGGATTATACGAGCAGTACTTC.

This clonotype was seen ten or more times. In nucleotides, the CDR3 is TGCAGTGCTATACAGGGAGGTAACACTGAAGCTTTCTTT. Protein sequence: CSAIQGGNTEAFF. V gene TRBV20-1 combines with J gene TRBJ1-1, with a possible D match to TRBD1 (6 bases). This CDR3 spans 13 amino acids. The V gene's germline CDR1 is DFQATT and CDR2 SNEGSKA (reference sequence). Deletions cut 4 bases from V and 2 bases from J, with 11 bases between.

This clonotype has a count of ten or more. CDR3 coding DNA: TGTGCCAGCAGCCCCCGCCAGACGGACTTGAACACTGAAGCTTTCTTT. This translates into CASSPRQTDLNTEAFF. The chain joins TRBV7-6 to TRBJ1-1; no firm D call. This CDR3 comprises 16 residues. V was trimmed by 5 bases and J by 0 bases, leaving 16 bases between them. Germline CDR1 reads SGHVS; CDR2 reads FNYEAQ.

This clonotype was recorded many times. The CDR3 region has the DNA TGTGCCAGCAGTTACGGTCAGGGCGGCCAGCCCCAGCATTTT. The encoded protein is CASSYGQGGQPQHF. V and J are TRBV6-2 or TRBV6-3 and TRBJ1-5; D is perhaps TRBD1 (5 bases). Trimming removed 2 bases from V and 7 bases from J, with 12 bases in between. Germline CDR1 is MNHEY and CDR2 is SVGEGT. The CDR3 has 14 residues.

This clonotype occurred many times. V usage is TRBV11-3 and J usage is TRBJ2-1, with TRBD1 matching 10 bases. From germline, CDR1 is SGHNT and CDR2 YENEEA. The CDR3 runs to 13 residues. The ends lost 7 bases at V and 6 bases at J; junction bases unmatched: 3. The CDR3 DNA reads as TGTGCCAGCACGGGACAGGGGAGCAATGAGCAGTTCTTC. Protein product: CASTGQGSNEQFF.

V is TRBV20-1 and J is TRBJ1-3; no firm D call. Trimming shortened V by 4 bases and J by 4 bases, and 5 bases separated the two germline ends. The CDR3 loop spans 11 amino acids. Germline V gene lookup returns CDR1 DFQATT and CDR2 SNEGSKA (reference sequence). The CDR3 DNA is TGCAGTGCTACAGGAGGAAACACCATATATTTT. Encoded protein: CSATGGNTIYF.

This clonotype was picked up many times. The rearrangement links TRBV7-9 to TRBJ1-1, with D perhaps matching TRBD1 (5 bases). The CDR3 runs to 13 residues. Trimming shortened V by 8 bases and J by 7 bases, and 17 bases separated the two germline ends. CDR1 is SEHNR, CDR2 FQNEAQ, per germline (reference sequence). The CDR3 DNA reads as TGTGCCAGCCGCCGATCCGTCGACAGTGAAGCTTTCTTT. Translated: CASRRSVDSEAFF.

In this sample, this clonotype turned up many times. The chain combines TRBV29-1 with TRBJ1-4, with D tentatively TRBD1 (5 bases). The CDR3 length is 15 residues. V dropped 6 bases and J dropped 8 bases, with 22 bases sitting between them. Germline V gene lookup returns CDR1 SQVTM and CDR2 ANQGSEA. CDR3 DNA sequence: TGCAGCGTCCGGGAGGGACTGTTCGGGGGGGAAAAACTGTTTTTT. Translated: CSVREGLFGGEKLFF.

This clonotype was detected ten times or more. This sequence joins TRBV7-2 and TRBJ1-2; weak D call: TRBD1 (5 bases). The CDR3 loop spans 14 amino acids. V lost 3 bases and J 3 bases, leaving 11 bases between the germline ends. CDR1 is SGHTA, CDR2 FQGNSA, per germline. This chain's CDR3 is CASSFGASDYGYTF. Here the CDR3 DNA reads TGTGCCAGCAGCTTCGGGGCGAGCGACTATGGCTACACCTTC.

This clonotype was seen a handful of times. This chain joins TRBV20-1 and TRBJ1-6; D is unclear. V was cut by 7 bases and J by 7 bases, with 20 bases left in between. This CDR3 region has 15 residues. CDR1 is DFQATT, CDR2 SNEGSKA, per germline (reference sequence). This CDR3 reads CSVFGRWSGNSPLHF. The CDR3 DNA follows: TGCAGTGTTTTCGGACGCTGGTCGGGCAATTCACCCCTCCACTTT.

At least ten counts were recorded for this clonotype. The chain uses TRBV6-2 or TRBV6-3 and TRBJ1-5; 8 bases align to TRBD1. CDR3 length equals 17 residues. Looked up from germline, CDR1 is MNHEY and CDR2 is SVGEGT. Germline trimming cut 6 bases from V and 0 bases from J; bases unmatched to any gene: 10. The CDR3 spells CASRDRGGDYSNQPQHF. The DNA of the CDR3 is TGTGCCAGCAGAGACAGGGGAGGGGATTATAGCAATCAGCCCCAGCATTTT.

Many counts were recorded for this clonotype. V usage is TRBV28 and J usage is TRBJ1-5; possible D gene TRBD1, 6 bases. The CDR3 sequence is 16 residues long. With 1 base removed from V and 1 base from J, the gap between germline ends came to 11 bases. The germline gives CDR1 MDHEN, CDR2 SYDVKM. CDR3 loop: CASSLLQGLSNQPQHF. Here the CDR3 DNA reads TGTGCCAGCAGTTTATTACAGGGATTGAGCAATCAGCCCCAGCATTTT.

This clonotype was observed at least ten times. V is TRBV7-2 and J is TRBJ1-5; D gene unclear. From germline, CDR1 is SGHTA and CDR2 FQGNSA. The CDR3 runs 12 residues. V dropped 1 base and J dropped 8 bases, with 6 bases sitting between them. CDR3 in DNA: TGTGCCAGCAGCTTAGTCGGTGAGCCCCAGCATTTT. Residues: CASSLVGEPQHF. The whole variable domain, filled in from reference TRBV7-2 and TRBJ1-5, reads GAGVSQSPSNKVTEKGKDVELRCDPISGHTALYWYRQSLGQGLEFLIYFQGNSAPDKSGLPSDRFSAERTGGSVSTLTIQRTQQEDSAVYLCASSLVGEPQHFGDGTRLSIL.

This clonotype has ten or more counts. The chain joins TRBV3-1 to TRBJ1-2; D possibly corresponds to TRBD1 (5 bases). V dropped 3 bases and J dropped 4 bases, with 6 bases sitting between them. The CDR3 contains 12 residues. From germline, CDR1 is LGHDT and CDR2 YNNKEL (reference sequence). CDR3: CASSQGGYGYTF. CDR3 coding DNA: TGTGCCAGCAGCCAGGGGGGCTATGGCTACACCTTC. Complete variable domain (other parts from reference TRBV3-1 and TRBJ1-2): DTAVSQTPKYLVTQMGNDKSIKCEQNLGHDTMYWYKQDSKKFLKIMFSYNNKELIINETVPNRFSPKSPDKAHLNLHINSLELGDSAVYFCASSQGGYGYTFGSGTRLTVV.

The sample holds many counts of this clonotype. The chain recombines TRBV6-2 or TRBV6-3 with TRBJ2-3; TRBD1 matches 10 bases. The CDR3 sequence is 16 residues long. V shed 4 bases, J shed 2 bases, and the junction held 6 bases outside the gene matches. The germline gives CDR1 MNHEY, CDR2 SVGEGT. The CDR3 sequence is CASSWTDRGDTDTQYF. In nucleotides, the CDR3 is TGTGCCAGCAGTTGGACGGACAGGGGGGACACAGATACGCAGTATTTT.

This clonotype was seen repeatedly, ten times or more. The V call is TRBV20-1, the J call TRBJ2-7; tentatively, D is TRBD1 (6 bases). Trimming took 3 bases from V and 7 from J, leaving 16 bases between them. Germline V gives CDR1 DFQATT, CDR2 SNEGSKA (reference sequence). The CDR3 is 13 amino acids. The DNA of the CDR3 is TGCAGTGCTAGTAGTACAGGGCTTTGGGAGCAGTACTTC. This gives the protein CSASSTGLWEQYF.

The sample holds many counts of this clonotype. The chain recombines TRBV23-1 with TRBJ2-5, with unresolved D. TRBV23-1 is filed as an ORF, its function uncertain. Trimming took off 5 bases at V and 0 bases at J, with 10 bases between the two ends. The CDR3 runs 14 residues. CDR3 bases: TGCGCCAGCAGTATCAGCGACAACCAAGAGACCCAGTACTTC. Protein product: CASSISDNQETQYF.

This clonotype was seen at least ten times. The chain links TRBV9 to TRBJ2-2; D perhaps matches TRBD1 (7 bases). This CDR3 has 17 residues. The germline gives CDR1 SGDLS, CDR2 YYNGEE. The V gene lost 3 bases and the J gene lost 2 bases, with 17 bases spanning the gap. CDR3 sequence: CASSAPGGGPNTGELFF. The CDR3 DNA sequence: TGTGCCAGCAGCGCCCCAGGGGGAGGCCCAAACACCGGGGAGCTGTTTTTT.

The table lists this clonotype with many counts. The V call is TRBV6-2 or TRBV6-3, the J call TRBJ1-1; possible D gene TRBD1, 6 bases. The CDR3 is 13 amino acids. Germline CDR1 reads MNHEY; CDR2 reads SVGEGT. The V gene lost 2 bases and the J gene lost 11 bases, with 15 bases spanning the gap. The CDR3 reads CASSYQGQGAAFF. The CDR3 nucleotides read TGTGCCAGCAGTTACCAGGGACAAGGTGCGGCTTTCTTT.

This clonotype was picked up many times. The chain employs TRBV7-2 and TRBJ1-1; 10 positions agree with TRBD1. The ends lost 5 bases at V and 2 bases at J; junction bases unmatched: 5. The CDR3 contains 15 residues. Germline V gene lookup returns CDR1 SGHTA and CDR2 FQGNSA. CDR3 region: CASSQRQGANTEAFF. The CDR3 DNA reads as TGTGCCAGCAGCCAGAGACAGGGGGCAAACACTGAAGCTTTCTTT.

This clonotype showed up just a few times. J is TRBJ1-2 and V is TRBV20-1; D is uncertain. V lost 8 bases, J lost 6 bases, and 13 bases lay in between. The germline gives CDR1 DFQATT, CDR2 SNEGSKA (reference sequence). The CDR3 sequence is 11 residues long. CDR3 amino acids: CSPAGGNGYTF. CDR3 DNA sequence: TGCAGTCCCGCAGGAGGGAATGGCTACACCTTC.

This clonotype was counted ten times or more. V usage is TRBV6-4 and J usage is TRBJ2-7, with D possibly being TRBD1 (6 bases). V gave up 2 bases and J gave up 3 bases, with 17 bases separating them. Germline values: CDR1 MRHNA, CDR2 SNTAGT. CDR3 size: 16 residues. The CDR3 DNA is TGTGCCAGCAGTGACCGTCCGAGGCAGGGGAGCTACGAGCAGTACTTC. It specifies CASSDRPRQGSYEQYF.

This clonotype was detected many times. The J gene is TRBJ2-5, the V gene TRBV10-3; D is unresolved. V lost 3 bases and J lost 0, with 8 bases in between. Germline-derived CDR1 and CDR2 are ENHRY and SYGVKD. The CDR3 is 14 amino acids. The DNA for the CDR3 is TGTGCCATCAGTGATAGACTCGACCAAGAGACCCAGTACTTC. Amino acid sequence: CAISDRLDQETQYF.